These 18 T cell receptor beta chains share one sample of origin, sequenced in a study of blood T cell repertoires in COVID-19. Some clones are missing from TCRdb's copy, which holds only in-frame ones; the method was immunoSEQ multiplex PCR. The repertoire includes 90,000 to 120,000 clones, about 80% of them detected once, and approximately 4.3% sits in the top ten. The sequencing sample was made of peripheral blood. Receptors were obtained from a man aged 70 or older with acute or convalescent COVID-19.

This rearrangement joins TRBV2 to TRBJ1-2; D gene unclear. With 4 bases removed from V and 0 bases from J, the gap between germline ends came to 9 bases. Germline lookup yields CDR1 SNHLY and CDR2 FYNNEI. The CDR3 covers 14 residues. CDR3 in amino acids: CASSVSGTNYGYTF. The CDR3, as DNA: TGTGCCAGCAGTGTAAGCGGAACTAACTATGGCTACACCTTC.

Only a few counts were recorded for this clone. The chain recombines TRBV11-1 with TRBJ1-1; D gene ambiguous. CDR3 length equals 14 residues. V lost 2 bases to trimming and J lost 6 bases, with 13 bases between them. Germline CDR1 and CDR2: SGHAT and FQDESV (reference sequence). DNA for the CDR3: TGTGCCAGCAGCTTACGGGTGGGTAGTCCTGAAGCTTTCTTT. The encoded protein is CASSLRVGSPEAFF. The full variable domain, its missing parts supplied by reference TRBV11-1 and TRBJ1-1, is EAEVAQSPRYKITEKSQAVAFWCDPISGHATLYWYRQILGQGPELLVQFQDESVVDDSQLPKDRFSAERLKGVDSTLKIQPAELGDSAMYLCASSLRVGSPEAFFGQGTRLTVV.

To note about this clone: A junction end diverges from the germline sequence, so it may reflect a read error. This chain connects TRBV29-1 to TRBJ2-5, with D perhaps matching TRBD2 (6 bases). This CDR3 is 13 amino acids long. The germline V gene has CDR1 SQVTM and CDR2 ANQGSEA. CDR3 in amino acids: CSIDQGGQGTQYF. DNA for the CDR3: TGCAGCATTGACCAGGGAGGCCAGGGGACCCAGTACTTC. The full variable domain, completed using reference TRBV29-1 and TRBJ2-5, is SAVISQKPSRDICQRGTSLTIQCQVDSQVTMMFWYRQQPGQSLTLIATANQGSEATYESGFVIDKFPISRPNLTFSTLTVSNMSPEDSSIYLCSIDQGGQGTQYFGPGTRLLVL.

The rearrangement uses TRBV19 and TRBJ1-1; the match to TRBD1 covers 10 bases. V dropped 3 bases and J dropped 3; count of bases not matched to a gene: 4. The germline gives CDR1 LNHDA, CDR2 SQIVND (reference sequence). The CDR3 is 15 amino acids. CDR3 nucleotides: TGTGCCAGTAGTATTATGGGGACAGGGGACACTGAAGCTTTCTTT. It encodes CASSIMGTGDTEAFF.

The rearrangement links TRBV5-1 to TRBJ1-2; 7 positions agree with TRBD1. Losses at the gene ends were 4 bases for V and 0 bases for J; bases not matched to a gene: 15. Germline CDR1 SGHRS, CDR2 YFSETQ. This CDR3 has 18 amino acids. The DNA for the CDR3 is TGCGCCAGCAGCCCGTACTTAAAGGACGACAGGGCTAACTATGGCTACACCTTC. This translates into CASSPYLKDDRANYGYTF.

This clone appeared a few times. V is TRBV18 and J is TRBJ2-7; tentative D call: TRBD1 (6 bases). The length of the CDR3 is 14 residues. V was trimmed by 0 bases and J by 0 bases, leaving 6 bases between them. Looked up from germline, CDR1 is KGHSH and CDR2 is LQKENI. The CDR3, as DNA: TGTGCCAGCTCACCACCGACAGGCTCCTACGAGCAGTACTTC. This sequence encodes CASSPPTGSYEQYF.

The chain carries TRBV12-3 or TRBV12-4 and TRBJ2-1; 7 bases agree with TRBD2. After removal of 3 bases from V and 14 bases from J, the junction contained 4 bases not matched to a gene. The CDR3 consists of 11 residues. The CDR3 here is CASSFVGGKFF. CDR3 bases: TGTGCCAGCAGTTTCGTGGGGGGGAAGTTCTTC.

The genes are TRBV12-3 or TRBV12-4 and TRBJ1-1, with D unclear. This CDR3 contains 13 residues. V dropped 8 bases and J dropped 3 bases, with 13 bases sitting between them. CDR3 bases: TGTGCCAGCTGCTTGCTCGACTACACTGAAGCTTTCTTT. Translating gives CASCLLDYTEAFF.

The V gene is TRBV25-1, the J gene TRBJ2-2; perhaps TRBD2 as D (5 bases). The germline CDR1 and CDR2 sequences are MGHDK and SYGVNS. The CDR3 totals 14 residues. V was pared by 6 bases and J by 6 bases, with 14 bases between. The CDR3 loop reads CASRGPGKAGELFF. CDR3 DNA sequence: TGTGCCAGCAGGGGTCCGGGGAAGGCCGGGGAGCTGTTTTTT. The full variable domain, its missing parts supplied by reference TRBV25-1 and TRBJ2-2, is EADIYQTPRYLVIGTGKKITLECSQTMGHDKMYWYQQDPGMELHLIHYSYGVNSTEKGDLSSESTVSRIRTEHFPLTLESARPSHTSQYLCASRGPGKAGELFFGEGSRLTVL.

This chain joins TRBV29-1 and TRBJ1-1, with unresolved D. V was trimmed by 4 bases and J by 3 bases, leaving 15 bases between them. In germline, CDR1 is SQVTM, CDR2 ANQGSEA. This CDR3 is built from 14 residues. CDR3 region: CSVVPRGSYTEAFF. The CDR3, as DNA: TGCAGCGTTGTCCCCCGAGGGTCCTACACTGAAGCTTTCTTT.

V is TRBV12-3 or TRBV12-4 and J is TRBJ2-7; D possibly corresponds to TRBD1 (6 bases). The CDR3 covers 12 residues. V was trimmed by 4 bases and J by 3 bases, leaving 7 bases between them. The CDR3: CASSSQGYEQYF. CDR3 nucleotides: TGTGCCAGCAGTTCACAGGGCTACGAGCAGTACTTC.

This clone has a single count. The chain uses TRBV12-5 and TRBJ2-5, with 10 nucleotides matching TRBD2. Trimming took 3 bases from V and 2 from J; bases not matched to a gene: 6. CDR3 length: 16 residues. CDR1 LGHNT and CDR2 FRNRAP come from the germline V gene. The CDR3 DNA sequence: TGTGCTAGTGGTTTCCCCCAGCGGGGGGGACAAGAGACCCAGTACTTC. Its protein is CASGFPQRGGQETQYF.

The CDR3 here is CASSPDRGAGELFF. CDR3 DNA sequence: TGTGCCAGTTCCCCGGACCGGGGAGCCGGGGAGCTGTTTTTT. The genes are TRBV27 and TRBJ2-2; D perhaps matches TRBD2 (5 bases). This CDR3 region has 14 residues. Looked up from germline, CDR1 is MNHEY and CDR2 is SMNVEV (reference sequence). V lost 9 bases to trimming and J lost 6 bases, with 17 bases between them.

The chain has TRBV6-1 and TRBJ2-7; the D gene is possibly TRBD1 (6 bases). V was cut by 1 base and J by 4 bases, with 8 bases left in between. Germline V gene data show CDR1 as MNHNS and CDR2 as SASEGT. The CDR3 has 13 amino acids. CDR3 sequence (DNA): TGTGCCAGCAGTGAAGGACAGGTTTACGAGCAGTACTTC. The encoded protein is CASSEGQVYEQYF.

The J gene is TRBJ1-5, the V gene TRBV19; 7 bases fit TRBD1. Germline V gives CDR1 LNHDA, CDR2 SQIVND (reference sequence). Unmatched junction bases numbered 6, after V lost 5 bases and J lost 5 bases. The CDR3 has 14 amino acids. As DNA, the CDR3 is TGTGCCAGTAGTTCACAGGGGATCTATCAGCCCCAGCATTTT. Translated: CASSSQGIYQPQHF. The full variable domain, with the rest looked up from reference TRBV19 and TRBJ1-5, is DGGITQSPKYLFRKEGQNVTLSCEQNLNHDAMYWYRQDPGQGLRLIYYSQIVNDFQKGDIAEGYSVSREKKESFPLTVTSAQKNPTAFYLCASSSQGIYQPQHFGDGTRLSIL.

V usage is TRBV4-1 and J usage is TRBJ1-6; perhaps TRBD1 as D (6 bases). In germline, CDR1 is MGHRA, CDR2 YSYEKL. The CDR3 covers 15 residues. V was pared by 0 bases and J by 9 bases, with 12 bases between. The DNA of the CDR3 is TGCGCCAGCAGCCAAGATCAGGGAGGGGGTTCACCCCTCCACTTT. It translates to CASSQDQGGGSPLHF.

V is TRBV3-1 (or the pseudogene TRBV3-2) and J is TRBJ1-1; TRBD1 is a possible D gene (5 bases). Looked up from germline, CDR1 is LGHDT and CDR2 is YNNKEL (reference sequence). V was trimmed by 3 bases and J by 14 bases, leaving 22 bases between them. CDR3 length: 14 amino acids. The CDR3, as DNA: TGTGCCAGCAGCCACGACGGTCAGGGCCACTTGAGATTCTTT. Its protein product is CASSHDGQGHLRFF.

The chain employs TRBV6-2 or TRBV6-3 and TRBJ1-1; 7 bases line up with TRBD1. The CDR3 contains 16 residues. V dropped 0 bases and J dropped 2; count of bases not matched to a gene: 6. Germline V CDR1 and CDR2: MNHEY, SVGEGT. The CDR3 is CASSYSIGQANTEAFF. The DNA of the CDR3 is TGTGCCAGCAGTTACTCGATCGGACAGGCTAACACTGAAGCTTTCTTT.